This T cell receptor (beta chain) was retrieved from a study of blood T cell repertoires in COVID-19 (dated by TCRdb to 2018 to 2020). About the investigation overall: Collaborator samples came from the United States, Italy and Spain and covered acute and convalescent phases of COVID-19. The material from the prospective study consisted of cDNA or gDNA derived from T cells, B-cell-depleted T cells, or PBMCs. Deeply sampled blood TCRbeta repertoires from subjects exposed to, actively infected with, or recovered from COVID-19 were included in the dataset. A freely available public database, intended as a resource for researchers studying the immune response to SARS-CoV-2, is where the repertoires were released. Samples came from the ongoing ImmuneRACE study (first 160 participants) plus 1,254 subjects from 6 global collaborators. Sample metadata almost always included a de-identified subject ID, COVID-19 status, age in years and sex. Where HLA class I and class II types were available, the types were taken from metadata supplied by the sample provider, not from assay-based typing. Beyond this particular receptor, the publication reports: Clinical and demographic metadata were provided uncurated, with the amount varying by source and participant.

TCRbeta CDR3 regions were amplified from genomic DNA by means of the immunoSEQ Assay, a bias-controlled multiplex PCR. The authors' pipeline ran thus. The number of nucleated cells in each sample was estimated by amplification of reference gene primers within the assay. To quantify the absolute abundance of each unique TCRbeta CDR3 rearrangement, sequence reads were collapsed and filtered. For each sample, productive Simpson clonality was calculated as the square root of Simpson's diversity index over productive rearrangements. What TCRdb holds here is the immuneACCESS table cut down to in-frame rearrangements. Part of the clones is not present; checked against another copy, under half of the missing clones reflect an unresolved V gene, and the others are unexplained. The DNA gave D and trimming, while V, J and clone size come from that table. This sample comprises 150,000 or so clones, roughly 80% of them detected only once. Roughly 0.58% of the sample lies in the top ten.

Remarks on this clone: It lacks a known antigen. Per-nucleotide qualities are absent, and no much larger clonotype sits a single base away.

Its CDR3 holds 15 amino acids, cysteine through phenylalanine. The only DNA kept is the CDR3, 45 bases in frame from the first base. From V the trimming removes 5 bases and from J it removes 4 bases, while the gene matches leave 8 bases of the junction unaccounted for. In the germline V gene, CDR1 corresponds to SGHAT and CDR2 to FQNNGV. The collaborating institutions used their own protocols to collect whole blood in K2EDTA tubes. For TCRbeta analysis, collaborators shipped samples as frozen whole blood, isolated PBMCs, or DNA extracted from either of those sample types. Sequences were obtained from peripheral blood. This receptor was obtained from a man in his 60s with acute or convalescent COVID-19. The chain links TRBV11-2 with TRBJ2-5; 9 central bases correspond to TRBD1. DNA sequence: TGTGCCAGCAGCGACGTTACAGGGGGCCTAGAGACCCAGTACTTC. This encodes CASSDVTGGLETQYF. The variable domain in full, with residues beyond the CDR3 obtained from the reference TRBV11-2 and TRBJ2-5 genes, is EAGVAQSPRYKIIEKRQSVAFWCNPISGHATLYWYQQILGQGPKLLIQFQNNGVVDDSQLPKDRFSAERLKGVDSTLKIQPAKLEDSAVYLCASSDVTGGLETQYFGPGTRLLVL.